This TCR beta chain was identified during a study of CD8 T cells in ankylosing spondylitis. General study results and limits: Past research had described some motif variants in reactive arthritis synovial fluid and blood. Clones linked with disease were CD8+ and fairly uncommon in the peripheral blood.

TCRdb passed the 5' RACE reads through MiXCR, listing each CDR3 protein once. The table lists approximately 290,000 distinct CDR3 sequences, more than 20% of them singletons. As to this clonotype: Its antigen is undetermined.

CDR1 and CDR2 from the germline V gene are LGHNT and FRNRAP. V was shortened by 9 bases and J by 5 bases, with 23 bases between the two germline ends. The CDR3 loop spans 16 amino acids. The sequence derives from a female donor with ankylosing spondylitis or in good health (not recorded which). Sequencing was done on a sample of blood, either unsorted or a sorted T cell fraction (not recorded which). The chain carries TRBV12-5 and TRBJ2-1; D gene unclear. In DNA form, the CDR3 reads TGTGCTAGCAGAAACTCATTGGGCGGTCCGAACAATGAGCAGTTCTTC. Amino acids: CASRNSLGGPNNEQFF.